The source of this T cell receptor beta chain is a study of T cell repertoires in cytomegalovirus infection. In the study overall: Based on public TCR beta signatures, there were indications of CMV infection and of a matching HLA type. Study-wide results and limits: Ex vivo responses were dominated by HLA-C-restricted CMV-specific TCR beta clonotypes. Identification of carriers of CMV plus the relevant HLA was performed using cumulative public TCR beta family frequency.

TCRdb ran MiXCR on the reads and lists one entry per CDR3 protein. The data show about 680,000 distinct CDR3 sequences, 20% to 30% seen once. As regards this clonotype: What it recognizes is unknown.

V shed 0 bases and J shed 6 bases, with 15 bases lying between them. This CDR3 spans 15 amino acids. Germline loops: CDR1 MNHNY, CDR2 SVGAGI (reference sequence). The chain recombines TRBV6-6 with TRBJ2-7, with a weak D call TRBD1 (6 bases). Specimen: CD8+ T cells from PBMCs. The source is a human donor in good health (CMV status not recorded). Some clones in this sample may be carry-over from other donors' samples. Here the CDR3 reads CASSYSLTGQGEQYF. CDR3 bases: TGTGCCAGCAGTTACTCACTTACAGGGCAGGGCGAGCAGTACTTC.